This T cell receptor (beta chain) originates from a study of lymphopenia after photon versus proton radiotherapy. Whole-study results and caveats: Proton therapy kept repertoires fairly stable, unlike photons, which gained effector/memory cells. A bigger post-nadir fall in TCR diversity correlated inversely with survival time in deceased patients. After the lymphocyte nadir, photon-treated repertoires showed oligoclonal expansion, especially of CD8+ Temra cells.

Generated by immunoSEQ multiplex PCR, the TCRdb table keeps only in-frame clones and is missing some. The sample includes some 20,000 clones, 85% to 90% of them seen just once. The CDR3 runs 15 residues. Germline CDR1 is LNHDA and CDR2 is SQIVND (reference sequence). Between the trimmed V and J ends, which lost 7 bases and 1 base, there was a span of 14 bases. Comment on this clone: Antigen: not known.

The source was peripheral blood, collected from a patient treated with proton-based radiotherapy. V gene TRBV19 combines with J gene TRBJ1-5; D not resolved. This sequence was found in a man at least 80 years old with esophageal cancer. The DNA of the CDR3 is TGTGCCAGTACTGACCGGGTACGGAGCAATCAGCCCCAGCATTTT. Translation: CASTDRVRSNQPQHF.